The clone carrying this TCR beta chain was picked up many times. The target antigen is unknown. This entry is derived from a study of T-cell reconstitution after alpha-beta-depleted transplantation in children. The study's findings and limits: The authors attributed T-cell counts and diversity one year after transplant mostly to newly produced T cells. Reported findings indicate that, about two months after transplant, alpha-beta T cells came from several hundred expanded clones, which were derived from non-depleted graft cells. Certain patients had high TCRbeta diversity at day 60, and it came from recipient T cells and thymic progenitors that survived.

The V and J ends lost 6 bases and 7 bases, in that order; junction bases with no gene match: 9. This CDR3 has 13 amino acids. Per germline, CDR1 DFQATT and CDR2 SNEGSKA (reference sequence). Unique molecular identifiers were built into the TCRbeta library. One entry per CDR3 protein results from TCRdb running MiXCR on the PCR reads. The table records a few hundred thousand distinct CDR3 sequences, 6.5% to 9% of them present only once. The chain combines TRBV20-1 with TRBJ1-2, with TRBD1 matching over 9 bases. The TCR comes from a female patient under 10 years old who had a stem cell transplant for Fanconi anemia, so the T cells may come from the graft donor. This sample comprised peripheral blood, obtained 360 days after TCRalphabeta/CD19-depleted stem cell transplant. Here the CDR3 reads CSADRTGGVGYTF. CDR3 nucleotide sequence: TGCAGTGCCGATCGAACAGGGGGCGTTGGCTACACCTTC.